The clone carrying this TCR beta chain was detected ten times or more. The antigen remains unidentified. These data belong to a study of T cell repertoires in cytomegalovirus infection. Across the study: In public TCR beta signatures, there were indications of both CMV infection and matching HLA type.

The V and J ends lost 5 bases and 8 bases respectively, with 10 bases between them. CDR3 length: 12 amino acids. In germline, CDR1 is SGHTA, CDR2 FQGNSA. TCRdb re-analysed the reads in MiXCR, keeping a single row per CDR3 protein. This sample has about 310,000 distinct CDR3 sequences, with 20% to 25% found just once. Study results and limitations: In two of eight donors, the top clonotype was HLA-C-restricted CMV-specific.

This specimen was cultured PBMCs, taken from culture after CMV antigen stimulation. The V and J genes are TRBV7-2 and TRBJ2-1; no definite D call. The receptor comes from a human donor in good health (CMV status not recorded). Some clones in this sample may be carry-over from other donors' samples. CDR3 coding DNA: TGTGCCAGCAGCGCCTTTGGGGATGAGCAGTTCTTC. Translation gives CASSAFGDEQFF.